These 20 T cell receptor beta chains were all obtained from the same sample, sequenced in a study of T cells after yellow fever vaccination. Via MiXCR, TCRdb re-called the 5' RACE reads, giving one row per CDR3 protein. The table lists some 220,000 distinct CDR3 sequences, 3% to 3.5% of them singletons. The material sequenced was CD4+ T cells sorted from PBMCs, taken 10 days after the yellow fever booster vaccination. These receptor sequences come from a man aged 18 to 30 who received the YFV17D yellow fever vaccine.

This clonotype was seen at least ten times. The germline gene is not matched at one end of the junction; a read error may be the cause. The CDR3: CSARDPGTGSFLGF. In nucleotides, the CDR3 is TGCAGTGCTAGAGATCCAGGGACAGGGTCTTTTTTGGGCTTC. The chain carries TRBV20-1 and TRBJ2-5, with 9 nucleotides matching TRBD1. The germline V gene encodes CDR1 DFQATT and CDR2 SNEGSKA (reference sequence). The length of the CDR3 is 14 residues.

This chain joins TRBV5-1 and TRBJ2-1; TRBD2 matches at 11 bases. CDR3 size: 15 residues. The trim removed 4 bases at V and 10 bases at J, leaving 10 bases unmatched. CDR1 is SGHRS and CDR2 is YFSETQ in the germline V gene. The CDR3 sequence is CASSPTSGGPLEQFF. In DNA form, the CDR3 reads TGCGCCAGCAGCCCTACTAGCGGGGGCCCCCTCGAGCAGTTCTTC.

This clonotype has more than one count but fewer than ten. This chain links TRBV3-1 with TRBJ1-6, with D uncertain. This CDR3 comprises 15 residues. In germline, CDR1 is LGHDT, CDR2 YNNKEL (reference sequence). The germline V and J ends were trimmed by 3 bases and 4 bases, with 10 bases remaining between them. The CDR3 protein is CASSQGSRYNSPLHF. Written as DNA, the CDR3 is TGTGCCAGCAGCCAGGGGAGCCGGTATAATTCACCCCTCCACTTT.

This clonotype was found many times. The rearrangement links TRBV6-5 to TRBJ1-1; a weak D match, TRBD1 (6 bases). The CDR3 extends over 14 amino acids. V was pared by 1 base and J by 3 bases, with 9 bases between. Per germline, CDR1 MNHEY and CDR2 SVGAGI. Here the CDR3 reads CASSYLQGHTEAFF. As DNA, the CDR3 is TGTGCCAGCAGTTACTTACAGGGCCACACTGAAGCTTTCTTT.

This clonotype was found many times. The chain carries TRBV19 and TRBJ2-4; 10 nucleotides align to TRBD1. The germline V gene encodes CDR1 LNHDA and CDR2 SQIVND (reference sequence). This CDR3 contains 15 residues. The trim removed 5 bases at V and 8 bases at J, leaving 9 bases unmatched. The CDR3 region is CASSFLRDRGDIQYF. CDR3 bases: TGTGCCAGTAGTTTCCTCCGGGACAGGGGTGACATTCAGTACTTC.

Ten or more counts support this clonotype. The V call is TRBV20-1, the J call TRBJ1-1, with 8 bases fitting TRBD1. V was clipped by 6 bases and J by 4 bases; unmatched bases: 10. Germline V gene sequence: CDR1 DFQATT, CDR2 SNEGSKA (reference sequence). CDR3 length: 14 residues. CDR3 nucleotides: TGCAGTGCGGGGGACAGGAGGAAGGGCACTGAAGCTTTCTTT. It translates to CSAGDRRKGTEAFF.

The J gene is TRBJ2-1, the V gene TRBV5-4, with TRBD2 matching over 11 bases. This CDR3 has 17 amino acids. Germline assignment: CDR1 SGHNT and CDR2 YYREEE (reference sequence). V was pared by 2 bases and J by 8 bases, with 12 bases of the junction left unmatched. CDR3 nucleotide sequence: TGTGCCAGCAGCTTCGGAGGTGGGCTAGCGGGGGGAGATGAGCAGTTCTTC. As protein: CASSFGGGLAGGDEQFF. Full variable domain (remainder filled in from reference TRBV5-4 and TRBJ2-1): ETGVTQSPTHLIKTRGQQVTLRCSSQSGHNTVSWYQQALGQGPQFIFQYYREEENGRGNFPPRFSGLQFPNYSSELNVNALELDDSALYLCASSFGGGLAGGDEQFFGPGTRLTVL.

This clonotype was recorded at least ten times. The chain recombines TRBV10-3 with TRBJ2-7; 8 nucleotides match TRBD1. Trimming took 1 base from V and 1 from J; bases not matched to a gene: 6. The V gene's germline CDR1 is ENHRY and CDR2 SYGVKD. This CDR3 contains 16 residues. CDR3 in DNA: TGTGCCATCAGTGAGTACAGGACAGGGCGTTCCTACGAGCAGTACTTC. The encoded protein is CAISEYRTGRSYEQYF.

The CDR3 reads CASSSSGNMNTEAFF. CDR3 nucleotides: TGTGCCAGCAGCTCATCCGGGAATATGAACACTGAAGCTTTCTTT. The V call is TRBV7-9, the J call TRBJ1-1; D gene unclear. V was clipped by 4 bases and J by 0 bases, with 12 bases between them. This CDR3 region has 15 residues. Germline loops: CDR1 SEHNR, CDR2 FQNEAQ (reference sequence).

This clonotype came up many times. The chain carries TRBV20-1 and TRBJ1-5; possibly TRBD1 for D (5 bases). V lost 1 base and J lost 4, with 14 bases in between. The CDR3 extends over 15 amino acids. Germline V CDR1 and CDR2: DFQATT, SNEGSKA (reference sequence). The DNA of the CDR3 is TGCAGTGCTAGAGCCCTGGGAGGGGCAAATCAGCCCCAGCATTTT. Translation: CSARALGGANQPQHF.

This clonotype appeared many times. CDR3 sequence: CASSAYRATNEKLFF. The CDR3 coding sequence is TGTGCCAGCAGTGCATACAGGGCAACTAATGAAAAACTGTTTTTT. The chain carries TRBV2 and TRBJ1-4; perhaps TRBD1 as D (6 bases). Between the trimmed V and J ends, which lost 4 bases and 0 bases, there was a span of 9 bases. The CDR3 length is 15 residues. CDR1 and CDR2 (germline): SNHLY, FYNNEI.

This clonotype has at least ten counts. V usage is TRBV29-1 and J usage is TRBJ2-3; no clear D gene. Germline-derived CDR1 and CDR2 are SQVTM and ANQGSEA. Trimming removed 7 bases from V and 3 bases from J, with 11 bases in between. There are 12 residues in the CDR3. This CDR3 reads CSADSVTDTQYF. The CDR3 bases are TGCAGCGCCGATTCAGTAACAGATACGCAGTATTTT.

This clonotype was seen only a few times. This sequence joins TRBV4-3 and TRBJ2-5; D is unclear. V was trimmed by 1 base and J by 5 bases, leaving 11 bases between them. Per the germline V gene, CDR1 is LGHNA and CDR2 is YSLEER. This CDR3 has 14 amino acids. Here the CDR3 reads CASSQVVSRETQYF. DNA of the CDR3: TGCGCCAGCAGCCAAGTGGTATCTAGGGAGACCCAGTACTTC.

Ten or more counts support this clonotype. The chain joins TRBV5-1 to TRBJ1-6; D is ambiguous. Trimming took 2 bases from V and 5 from J, leaving 14 bases between them. The CDR3 length is 16 residues. Germline lookup yields CDR1 SGHRS and CDR2 YFSETQ. CDR3 DNA sequence: TGCGCCAGCAGCTTCTCCCCTCTCGGGGATAATTCACCCCTCCACTTT. Residues: CASSFSPLGDNSPLHF.

There are many counts of this clonotype. The rearrangement uses TRBV12-3 or TRBV12-4 and TRBJ2-2; D assignment may be TRBD1 or TRBD2 (5 bases each). The V end was cut by 1 base, the J end by 3 bases, with 12 bases between. The CDR3 totals 16 residues. Written as DNA, the CDR3 is TGTGCCAGCAGTTTAGGCCGGGGCCCGTACACCGGGGAGCTGTTTTTT. Its translation is CASSLGRGPYTGELFF.

This clonotype occurred a few times. The chain uses TRBV12-3 or TRBV12-4 and TRBJ1-1; D perhaps matches TRBD1 (6 bases). Trimming cost V 2 bases and J 1 base, with 8 bases left between them. The CDR3 has 14 amino acids. This CDR3 is CASSLWTANTEAFF. Here the CDR3 DNA reads TGTGCCAGCAGTTTATGGACAGCGAACACTGAAGCTTTCTTT.

This clonotype came up many times. The rearrangement joins TRBV7-2 to TRBJ2-7; D gene unclear. The germline V gene has CDR1 SGHTA and CDR2 FQGNSA. CDR3 length equals 14 residues. The ends were cut back, 5 bases at V and 6 bases at J, with 17 bases in the middle. The CDR3 coding sequence is TGTGCCAGCAGCCTCGGACCCACACCCCTCGAGCAGTACTTC. Translated: CASSLGPTPLEQYF.

This chain connects TRBV19 to TRBJ1-2; 7 positions match TRBD1. CDR3 length: 13 amino acids. Germline CDR1 reads LNHDA; CDR2 reads SQIVND (reference sequence). V lost 6 bases and J lost 4; bases outside the gene matches: 5. CDR3 region: CASSYGQVYGYTF. CDR3 nucleotide sequence: TGTGCCAGTAGCTACGGACAGGTCTATGGCTACACCTTC.

This clonotype was counted a single time. This sequence may be a read error, since a much larger clone differs from it by one base. The chain recombines TRBV7-7 with TRBJ2-5, with D unclear. The CDR3 sequence is 16 residues long. CDR1 and CDR2 (germline): SSHAT, FNYEAQ (reference sequence). CDR3 DNA: TGTGCTAGCAGCCCAACGGGCGGCTTCCCCGGGGAGACCCAGTACTTC. The encoded protein is CASSPTGGFPGETQYF.

About this clonotype: A much larger clone is a single base away; this may be a read error. The rearrangement joins TRBV6-5 to TRBJ1-4, with no clear D. CDR3 length equals 14 residues. Germline V lookup: CDR1 MNHEY, CDR2 SVGAGI. CDR3 DNA sequence: TGTGCCAGCAGTTATGAGGCAACTATTGAAAAACTGTTTTTT. It is translated as CASSYEATIEKLFF.